This is a list of T cell receptor beta chains from one sample in a study of CD8 T cells in ankylosing spondylitis. A single record per CDR3 protein comes from TCRdb applying MiXCR to the 5' RACE reads. Among about 220,000 distinct CDR3 sequences listed, roughly 10% were seen once. Material: blood, either unsorted or a sorted T cell fraction (not recorded which). The receptors were gathered from a male donor with ankylosing spondylitis or in good health (not recorded which). Each CDR3 is given with its conserved first and last residue. Each record gives: J gene, CDR3 length, V gene, CDR3 protein.

>TRBJ2-5|12|TRBV29-1
CSVALGVETQYF
>TRBJ2-7|15|TRBV5-1
CASSLGAADTYEQYF
>TRBJ1-4|14|TRBV5-6
CASSDGTGDEKLFF
>TRBJ2-5|15|TRBV20-1
CSAAPSGELQETQYF
>TRBJ2-2|16|TRBV6-5
CASSYPGTANTGELFF
>TRBJ2-3|17|TRBV7-2
CASSLAGGGGSTDTQYF
>TRBJ2-1|16|TRBV30
CAWSGLTSGSYNEQFF
>TRBJ2-3|13|TRBV12-3/TRBV12-4
CASSLGGPNTQYF
>TRBJ1-4|19|TRBV11-1
CASSHTVDVWGTTNEKLFF
>TRBJ1-1|15|TRBV5-1
CASSWGDGGQQEAFF
>TRBJ2-1|13|TRBV3-1
CASSQDLGGEQFF
>TRBJ2-1|13|TRBV5-1
CASSSGLANEQFF
>TRBJ1-2|13|TRBV7-3
CASSSGQATGYTF
>TRBJ2-7|14|TRBV7-2
CASSLVGLSYEQYF
>TRBJ1-1|13|TRBV6-1
CAGRQGIVAEAFF
>TRBJ1-4|14|TRBV19
CASSRVGNDEKLFF
>TRBJ2-5|10|TRBV20-1
CSAFEETQYF
>TRBJ1-2|17|TRBV21-1
CASSKETGKGPPDGYTF